The TCR beta chain described here comes from a study of blood T cell repertoires in COVID-19. The germline gives CDR1 MNHEY, CDR2 SVGAGI. The ends lost 4 bases at V and 8 bases at J; junction bases unmatched: 8. The CDR3 extends over 15 amino acids. Sequencing used immunoSEQ multiplex PCR; TCRdb keeps in-frame clones, though not all of them. The table records about 120,000 clones, around 89% of them present only once. The chain employs TRBV6-5 and TRBJ1-4; TRBD1 matches at 9 bases. The clonotype was recovered from a human donor with acute or convalescent COVID-19. The donor label of this sample is uncertain. Sequenced sample: peripheral blood. CDR3 DNA sequence: TGTGCCAGCAGTTCCTGGACAGGGGAGGAGGAAAAACTGTTTTTT. Its translation: CASSSWTGEEEKLFF.